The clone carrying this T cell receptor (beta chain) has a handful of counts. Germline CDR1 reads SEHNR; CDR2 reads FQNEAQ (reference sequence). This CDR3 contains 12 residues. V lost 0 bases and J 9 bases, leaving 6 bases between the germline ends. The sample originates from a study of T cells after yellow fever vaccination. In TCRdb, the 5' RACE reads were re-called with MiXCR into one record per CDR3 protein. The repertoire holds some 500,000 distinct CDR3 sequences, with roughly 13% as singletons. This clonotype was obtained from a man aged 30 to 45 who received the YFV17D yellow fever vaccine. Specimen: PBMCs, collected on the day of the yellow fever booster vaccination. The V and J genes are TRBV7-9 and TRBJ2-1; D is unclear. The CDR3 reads CASSLAGFEQFF. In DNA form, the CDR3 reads TGTGCCAGCAGCTTAGCCGGGTTTGAGCAGTTCTTC.